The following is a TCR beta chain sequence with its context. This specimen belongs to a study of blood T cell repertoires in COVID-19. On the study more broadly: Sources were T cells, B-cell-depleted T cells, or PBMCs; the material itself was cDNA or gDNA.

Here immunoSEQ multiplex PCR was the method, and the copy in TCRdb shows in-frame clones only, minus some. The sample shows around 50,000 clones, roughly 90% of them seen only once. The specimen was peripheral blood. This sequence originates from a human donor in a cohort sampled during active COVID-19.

CDR3 sequence reads: CASSPFAERGYEQYF. The CDR3 DNA reads as TGTGCCAGCTCACCATTTGCGGAAAGGGGCTACGAGCAGTACTTC. The rearrangement joins TRBV18 to TRBJ2-7; a possible D gene is TRBD1 (5 bases). V lost 2 bases and J 3 bases, leaving 14 bases between the germline ends. The V gene's germline CDR1 is KGHSH and CDR2 LQKENI. The CDR3 loop spans 15 amino acids.